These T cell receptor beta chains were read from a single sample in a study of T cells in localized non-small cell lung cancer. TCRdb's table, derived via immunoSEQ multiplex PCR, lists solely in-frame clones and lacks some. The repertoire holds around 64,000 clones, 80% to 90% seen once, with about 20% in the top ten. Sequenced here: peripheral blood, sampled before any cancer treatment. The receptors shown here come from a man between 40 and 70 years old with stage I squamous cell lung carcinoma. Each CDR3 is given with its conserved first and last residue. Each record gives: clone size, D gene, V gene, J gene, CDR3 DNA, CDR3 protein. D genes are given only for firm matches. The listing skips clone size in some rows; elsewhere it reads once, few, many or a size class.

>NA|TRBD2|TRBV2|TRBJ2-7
TGTGCCAGCAGGCTAGCGGGAGGGGAGCAGTACTTC
CASRLAGGEQYF
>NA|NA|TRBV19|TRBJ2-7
TGTGCCAGTAGTTTTGGGGACGGAGAATACGAGCAGTACTTC
CASSFGDGEYEQYF
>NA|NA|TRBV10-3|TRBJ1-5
TGTGCCATCAGTGAACAGGGACCAGGCAATCAGCCCCAGCATTTT
CAISEQGPGNQPQHF
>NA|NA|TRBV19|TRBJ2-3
TGTGCCAGTAGGAGGGAGGAAGTAGATACGCAGTATTTT
CASRREEVDTQYF
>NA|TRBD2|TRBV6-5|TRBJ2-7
TGTGCCAGCAGGCAGGGACTAGCGGGAGTCGTCGAGCAGTACTTC
CASRQGLAGVVEQYF
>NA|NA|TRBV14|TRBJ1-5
TGTGCCAGCAGCCCGGACAGCAATCAGCCCCAGCATTTT
CASSPDSNQPQHF
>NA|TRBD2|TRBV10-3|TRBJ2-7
TGTGCCATCAGGACTTCCGGGACTAGCGGGAGCCACGAGCAGTACTTC
CAIRTSGTSGSHEQYF
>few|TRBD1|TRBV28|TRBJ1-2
TGTGCCAGCAGTCAAAGCGAGGGGGCGTTCTATGGCTACACCTTC
CASSQSEGAFYGYTF
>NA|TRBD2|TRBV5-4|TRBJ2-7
TGTGCCAGCAGCGACACGACTAGCGGGAGGGCCATGCAGTACTTC
CASSDTTSGRAMQYF
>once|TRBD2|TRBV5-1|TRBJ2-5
TGCGCCAGCATCCTGACTAGCGGGAGCCGGGAGACCCAGTACTTC
CASILTSGSRETQYF
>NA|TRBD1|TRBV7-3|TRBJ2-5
TGTGCCAGCAGCTTCACAGGGGGGGAGACCCAGTACTTC
CASSFTGGETQYF
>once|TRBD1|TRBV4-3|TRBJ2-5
TGCGCCAGCAGCCAACGACAGGGGAGAGTCCAAGAGACCCAGTACTTC
CASSQRQGRVQETQYF
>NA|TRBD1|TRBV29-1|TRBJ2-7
TGCAGCGTAGTACAGGGGGTTAGGGGCTACGAGCAGTACTTC
CSVVQGVRGYEQYF
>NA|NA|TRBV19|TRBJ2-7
TGTGCCAGTAGTATAGACAGAAACTACGAGCAGTACTTC
CASSIDRNYEQYF
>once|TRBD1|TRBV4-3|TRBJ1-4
TGCGCCAGCAGCCAAGTAGGGACAGCTAATGAAAAACTGTTTTTT
CASSQVGTANEKLFF
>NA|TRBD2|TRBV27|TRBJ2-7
TGTGCCAGCAGTTTAAGTGGGGGGGTTACCTACGAGCAGTACTTC
CASSLSGGVTYEQYF
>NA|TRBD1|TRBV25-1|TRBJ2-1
TGTGCCAGCAGTGTTGACAGGGGGCCGCAGTTCTTC
CASSVDRGPQFF
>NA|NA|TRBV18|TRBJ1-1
TGTGCCAGCTCGTCGGGGTCGAGCACTGAAGCTTTCTTT
CASSSGSSTEAFF
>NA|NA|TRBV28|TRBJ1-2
TGTGCCACCCCGGGAGTTTCTGGCTACACCTTC
CATPGVSGYTF
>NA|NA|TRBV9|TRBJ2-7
TGTGCCAGCAGCCAGAGCGACTCCTACGAGCAGTACTTC
CASSQSDSYEQYF
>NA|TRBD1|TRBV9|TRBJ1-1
TGTGCCAGCAGCCCCCGGACAGGGCAGGCCACTGAAGCTTTCTTT
CASSPRTGQATEAFF
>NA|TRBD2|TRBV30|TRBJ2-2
TGTGCCTCTCCGGGACTAGCAGTAAACGGGGAGCTGTTTTTT
CASPGLAVNGELFF
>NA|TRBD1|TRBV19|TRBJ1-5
TGTGCCAGTAGCAGGGACAGGGGGGGACAGGAACCCCAGCATTTT
CASSRDRGGQEPQHF
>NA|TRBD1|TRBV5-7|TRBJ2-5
TGTGCCAGCAGCTTGAGGCGGGGACAGGCTCAAGAGACCCAGTACTTC
CASSLRRGQAQETQYF
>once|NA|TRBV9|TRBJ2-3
TGTGCCAGCAGCGTAGCCGGGGGTCATAACACAGATACGCAGTATTTT
CASSVAGGHNTDTQYF
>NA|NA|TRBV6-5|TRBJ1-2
TGTGCCAGCAGTTACTCGATCATGGGGTTCTATGGCTACACCTTC
CASSYSIMGFYGYTF
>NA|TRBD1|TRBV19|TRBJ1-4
TGTGCCAGTAGTTCCGAAAGGGAAGGACAGGGGGCCGAAAAACTGTTTTTT
CASSSEREGQGAEKLFF
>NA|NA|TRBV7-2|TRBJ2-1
TGTGCCAGCAGCCCCCGAAGAGCGAATGAGCAGTTCTTC
CASSPRRANEQFF
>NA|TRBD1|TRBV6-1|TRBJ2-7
TGTGCCAGCAGTGAAACTGGACAGGGATCGCGCGAGCAGTACTTC
CASSETGQGSREQYF
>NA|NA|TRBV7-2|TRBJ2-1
TGTGCCAGCAGCCCCAATATAGGGCAGTTCTTC
CASSPNIGQFF
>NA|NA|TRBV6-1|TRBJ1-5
TGTGCCAGCAGTGCCTATGGGCAGAGCAATCAGCCCCAGCATTTT
CASSAYGQSNQPQHF
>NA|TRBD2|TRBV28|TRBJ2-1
TGTGCCAGTAGCCGGACTAGCGGGAGGGCCGTCACCTCCTACAATGAGCAGTTCTTC
CASSRTSGRAVTSYNEQFF
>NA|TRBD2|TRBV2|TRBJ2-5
TGTGCCAGCAGTGCCCATCTAGCGGGCGAGACCCAGTACTTC
CASSAHLAGETQYF
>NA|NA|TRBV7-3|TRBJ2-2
TGTGCCAGCAGCCCCGGACGTAATGCGAACACCGGGGAGCTGTTTTTT
CASSPGRNANTGELFF
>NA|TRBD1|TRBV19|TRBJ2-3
TGTGCCAGTAGTTCTAACAGGGGGAGCACAGATACGCAGTATTTT
CASSSNRGSTDTQYF
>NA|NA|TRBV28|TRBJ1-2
TGTGCCAGCATTCCTGGAGTAGGGAGCGGCTACACCTTC
CASIPGVGSGYTF
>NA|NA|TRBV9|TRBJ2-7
TGTGCCAGCAGCGTAGTATACTCCCCCGAGCAGTACTTC
CASSVVYSPEQYF
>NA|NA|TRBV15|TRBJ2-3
TGTGCCACCAGCAGGACAACTAGCACAGATACGCAGTATTTT
CATSRTTSTDTQYF
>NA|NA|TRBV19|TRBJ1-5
TGTGCCAGTAGTATAGGGTTGGGGAGGGTCGGCAATCAGCCCCAGCATTTT
CASSIGLGRVGNQPQHF
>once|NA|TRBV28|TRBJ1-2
TGTGCCAGCAAAGGGCAGTCCAGCAACTATGGCTACACCTTC
CASKGQSSNYGYTF
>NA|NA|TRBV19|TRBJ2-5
TGTGCCAGTAGTATAAGCTACCAAGAGACCCAGTACTTC
CASSISYQETQYF
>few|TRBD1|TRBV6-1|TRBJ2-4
TGTGCCAGCAGTGAAAGGACAGGAACGAACATTCAGTACTTC
CASSERTGTNIQYF
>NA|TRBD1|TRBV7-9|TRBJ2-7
TGTGCCAGCAGCTTTACAGGGGTAGAGCAGTACTTC
CASSFTGVEQYF
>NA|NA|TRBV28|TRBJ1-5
TGTGCCAGCAGTCTACCGGACGGATTAAGCAATCAGCCCCAGCATTTT
CASSLPDGLSNQPQHF
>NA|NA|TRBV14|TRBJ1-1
TGTGCCAGCAGCCTCTCACGTACGGGGGGGGGAGCTTTCTTT
CASSLSRTGGGAFF
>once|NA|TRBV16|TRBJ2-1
TGTGCCAGCAGCCAATCGATTTGGCCCCCAAGCTCCTACAATGAGCAGTTCTTC
CASSQSIWPPSSYNEQFF
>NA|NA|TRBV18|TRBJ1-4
TGTGCCAGCTCCCCCAGTGTGAGGCAGGGCGATGAAAAACTGTTTTTT
CASSPSVRQGDEKLFF
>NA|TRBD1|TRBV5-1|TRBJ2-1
TGCGCCAGCAGCTGGACGACAGGGGGCACAAAGGGGGAAGAGCAGTTCTTC
CASSWTTGGTKGEEQFF
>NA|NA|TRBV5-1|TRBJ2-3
TGCGCCAGCAGCTTGAAGAGAGCGGCAGGGAATTTAGATACGCAGTATTTT
CASSLKRAAGNLDTQYF
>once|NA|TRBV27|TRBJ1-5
TGTGCCAGCAGTGCCGGGGGGGAAGGGAGCAATCAGCCCCAGCATTTT
CASSAGGEGSNQPQHF